These 27 T cell receptor beta chains came from one sample sequenced in a study of Ad26.COV2.S vaccination and SARS-CoV-2 variants. TCRdb's copy holds only in-frame clones and misses some; the assay was immunoSEQ multiplex PCR. The sample contains about 450,000 clones, 89% of which appear only once. As for treatment: 19 received Ad26.COV2.S at low or high dose, single or two shots; 5 received placebo; per-sample allocation not given. Samples were taken on day 63 after the first vaccine or placebo injection. Specimen: peripheral blood, collected in a trial of Ad26.COV2.S vaccine versus placebo. Receptors were obtained from a person aged 18 to 65 who received the Ad26.COV2.S COVID-19 vaccine or a placebo.

V and J are TRBV14 and TRBJ1-1; 9 nucleotides align to TRBD1. V gave up 2 bases and J gave up 1 base; unmatched junction bases: 5. In germline, CDR1 is SGHDN, CDR2 FVKESK. There are 16 residues in the CDR3. The CDR3 nucleotides are TGTGCCAGCAGCCAACGCTGGGGACAGGGGAACACTGAAGCTTTCTTT. Protein product: CASSQRWGQGNTEAFF.

The chain couples TRBV7-3 to TRBJ2-3, with TRBD2 as a possible D gene (6 bases). Deletions cut 3 bases from V and 4 bases from J, with 11 bases between. The CDR3 extends over 14 amino acids. The germline CDR1 and CDR2 sequences are SGHTA and FQGTGA. For the CDR3, the DNA is TGTGCCAGCAGCTTTAGCGGTACGCCAGATACGCAGTATTTT. Protein product: CASSFSGTPDTQYF.

The rearrangement uses TRBV18 and TRBJ1-1, with TRBD1 identical over 9 bases. From germline, CDR1 is KGHSH and CDR2 LQKENI. The CDR3 runs to 15 residues. Losses at the gene ends were 3 bases for V and 6 bases for J; bases not matched to a gene: 8. CDR3: CASSPTTTGGAEAFF. As DNA, the CDR3 is TGTGCCAGCTCACCCACCACGACAGGGGGGGCTGAAGCTTTCTTT.

The chain links TRBV11-3 to TRBJ2-7; a possible D gene is TRBD2 (6 bases). V was trimmed by 3 bases and J by 3 bases, leaving 15 bases between them. Germline assignment: CDR1 SGHNT and CDR2 YENEEA. The CDR3 sequence is 15 residues long. The CDR3 DNA is TGTGCCAGCAGCTTCGGCGGGATACGTGTCTACGAGCAGTACGTC. This encodes CASSFGGIRVYEQYV.

Here the CDR3 DNA reads TGTGCCAGCAGCTTCCCTAGATCCAATGAGCAGTTCTTC. This codes for CASSFPRSNEQFF. The J gene is TRBJ2-1, the V gene TRBV5-4; D gene ambiguous. With 2 bases removed from V and 6 bases from J, the gap between germline ends came to 9 bases. The CDR3 consists of 13 residues. The germline gives CDR1 SGHNT, CDR2 YYREEE (reference sequence). Using reference TRBV5-4 and TRBJ2-1 for the parts outside the CDR3, the full variable domain is ETGVTQSPTHLIKTRGQQVTLRCSSQSGHNTVSWYQQALGQGPQFIFQYYREEENGRGNFPPRFSGLQFPNYSSELNVNALELDDSALYLCASSFPRSNEQFFGPGTRLTVL.

As concerns this clone: The sample carries other DNA sequences with the same CDR3. V and J are TRBV7-3 and TRBJ2-2; D not resolved. Germline assignment: CDR1 SGHTA and CDR2 FQGTGA. Trimming left V 2 bases short and J 6 bases short, with 7 bases between. The CDR3 runs to 13 residues. This chain's CDR3 is CASSLLGSGELFF. Here the CDR3 DNA reads TGTGCCAGCAGCTTATTAGGGTCCGGGGAGCTGTTTTTT.

V usage is TRBV14 and J usage is TRBJ1-3, with D unclear. CDR1 is SGHDN, CDR2 FVKESK, per germline. Trimming removed 3 bases from V and 4 bases from J, with 16 bases in between. There are 16 residues in the CDR3. CDR3 amino acids: CASSHWTYLRGNTIYF. DNA for the CDR3: TGTGCCAGCAGCCACTGGACCTATTTGAGAGGAAACACCATATATTTT.

The chain recombines TRBV6-4 with TRBJ2-1, with 8 bases identical to TRBD2. The trim removed 6 bases at V and 4 bases at J, leaving 11 bases unmatched. The CDR3 has 16 residues. Germline values: CDR1 MRHNA, CDR2 SNTAGT. The DNA for the CDR3 is TGTGCCAGCAGGGAGGAGGCGGGGGGAGCTTACAATGAGCAGTTCTTC. It translates to CASREEAGGAYNEQFF.

This chain connects TRBV4-3 to TRBJ1-2; no reliable D call. CDR3 length: 20 residues. Germline lookup yields CDR1 LGHNA and CDR2 YSLEER. Trimming left V 0 bases short and J 0 bases short, with 23 bases between. In nucleotides, the CDR3 is TGCGCCAGCAGCCAAGAGGAGAACTTTGCCCTGGGTGAAGCTAACTATGGCTACACCTTC. It translates to CASSQEENFALGEANYGYTF.

This clone was seen just once. The V call is TRBV18, the J call TRBJ1-5, with a weak D call TRBD1 (5 bases). V was clipped by 3 bases and J by 7 bases, with 13 bases between them. This CDR3 region has 14 residues. The V gene's germline CDR1 is KGHSH and CDR2 LQKENI. CDR3 region: CASSPGRGGQPQHF. The CDR3 DNA sequence: TGTGCCAGCTCACCGGGAAGGGGAGGCCAGCCCCAGCATTTT.

The chain carries TRBV3-1 (or the pseudogene TRBV3-2) and TRBJ1-5, with D possibly matching TRBD1 (5 bases). Looked up from germline, CDR1 is LGHDT and CDR2 is YNNKEL (reference sequence). Trimming stripped 1 base from V and 5 bases from J, with 12 bases between. The CDR3 sequence is 15 residues long. This chain's CDR3 is CASSQVWGRDQPQHF. CDR3 nucleotides: TGTGCCAGCAGCCAAGTGTGGGGACGTGATCAGCCCCAGCATTTT.

The sample holds a few counts of this clone. The rearrangement joins TRBV27 to TRBJ1-1, with D possibly being TRBD1 (5 bases). CDR3 size: 15 residues. Trimming stripped 0 bases from V and 5 bases from J, with 13 bases between. The germline CDR1 and CDR2 sequences are MNHEY and SMNVEV (reference sequence). The CDR3 DNA follows: TGTGCCAGCAGTTTATCCGGCAGGGAGGGGACTGAAGCTTTCTTT. This encodes CASSLSGREGTEAFF.

This clone was found once. This chain joins TRBV4-2 and TRBJ2-7; D is ambiguous. Trimming left V 0 bases short and J 3 bases short, with 15 bases between. This CDR3 is built from 16 residues. Germline-derived CDR1 and CDR2 are LGHNA and YNFKEQ. CDR3 DNA: TGTGCCAGCAGCCAAGATCTGGCCTCCCCCCTCTACGAGCAGTACTTC. Translation gives CASSQDLASPLYEQYF.

The chain recombines TRBV6-5 with TRBJ2-3; D possibly corresponds to TRBD2 (6 bases). The ends were cut back, 10 bases at V and 0 bases at J, with 17 bases in the middle. The CDR3 loop spans 15 amino acids. Germline CDR1 reads MNHEY; CDR2 reads SVGAGI. For the CDR3, the DNA is TGTGCCACCACGTACGGGAGTCCTAGCACAGATACGCAGTATTTT. It is translated as CATTYGSPSTDTQYF.

The rearrangement uses TRBV19 and TRBJ2-5, with D perhaps TRBD1 (5 bases). Trimming cost V 4 bases and J 2 bases, with 8 bases left between them. This CDR3 has 13 amino acids. Per the germline V gene, CDR1 is LNHDA and CDR2 is SQIVND (reference sequence). The CDR3 sequence is CASSRQGQETQYF. The CDR3 DNA follows: TGTGCCAGTAGTAGGCAGGGACAAGAGACCCAGTACTTC.

The chain recombines TRBV28 with TRBJ2-5; 9 bases fit TRBD1. The CDR3 runs to 18 residues. V was pared by 3 bases and J by 5 bases, with 16 bases of the junction left unmatched. Germline V lookup: CDR1 MDHEN, CDR2 SYDVKM. CDR3 in amino acids: CASSFSWSPGQGWETQYF. CDR3 DNA: TGTGCCAGCAGTTTCTCCTGGTCGCCGGGACAGGGATGGGAGACCCAGTACTTC.

The rearrangement joins TRBV4-1 to TRBJ1-1; D unresolved. The CDR3 extends over 15 amino acids. Trimming removed 0 bases from V and 3 bases from J, with 11 bases in between. CDR1 is MGHRA, CDR2 YSYEKL, per germline. The CDR3 DNA is TGCGCCAGCAGCCAAGACCTTAACAGTCACACTGAAGCTTTCTTT. This translates into CASSQDLNSHTEAFF.

This chain connects TRBV6-1 to TRBJ1-2; D is ambiguous. In germline, CDR1 is MNHNS, CDR2 SASEGT. CDR3 length: 15 amino acids. The V and J ends lost 0 bases and 5 bases respectively, with 13 bases between them. Here the CDR3 DNA reads TGTGCCAGCAGTGAAGCTGGAGATCCAGCGTATGGCTACACCTTC. As protein: CASSEAGDPAYGYTF.

V is TRBV18 and J is TRBJ1-2; 8 positions match TRBD1. CDR1 and CDR2 from the germline V gene are KGHSH and LQKENI. This CDR3 has 13 amino acids. The V gene end was trimmed by 7 bases and the J gene end by 8 bases; junction bases not matched to a gene: 9. CDR3 protein: CASYPAGGMGYTF. The CDR3 coding sequence is TGTGCCAGCTACCCCGCAGGGGGCATGGGCTACACCTTC.

V and J are TRBV7-7 and TRBJ2-1; tentative D call: TRBD1 (5 bases). The CDR3 is 15 residues long. Germline-derived CDR1 and CDR2 are SSHAT and FNYEAQ (reference sequence). V was shortened by 0 bases and J by 4 bases, with 10 bases between the two germline ends. This CDR3 reads CASSLARTSYNEQFF. CDR3 DNA sequence: TGTGCCAGCAGCTTAGCGAGGACAAGTTACAATGAGCAGTTCTTC. Complete variable domain (other parts from reference TRBV7-7 and TRBJ2-1): GAGVSQSPRYKVTKRGQDVTLRCDPISSHATLYWYQQALGQGPEFLTYFNYEAQPDKSGLPSDRFSAERPEGSISTLTIQRTEQRDSAMYRCASSLARTSYNEQFFGPGTRLTVL.

The V gene is TRBV2, the J gene TRBJ1-3; D gene uncertain. This CDR3 has 15 residues. CDR1 and CDR2 (germline): SNHLY, FYNNEI. Trimming removed 3 bases at V and 2 bases at J, with 11 bases between. CDR3 sequence: CASSEFGSAGNTIYF. In nucleotides, the CDR3 is TGTGCCAGCAGTGAGTTTGGCAGCGCTGGAAACACCATATATTTT.

The genes are TRBV6-5 and TRBJ1-1, with D hard to call. The germline V and J ends were trimmed by 5 bases and 5 bases, with 15 bases remaining between them. Germline values: CDR1 MNHEY, CDR2 SVGAGI. The length of the CDR3 is 14 residues. The CDR3 nucleotides read TGTGCCAGCAGTCAGAAACTCGGCCGAACTGAAGCTTTCTTT. Residues: CASSQKLGRTEAFF.

The chain is built from TRBV7-2 and TRBJ2-3; 8 bases match TRBD2. J gave up 5 bases and V 3 bases, and 13 bases lay outside the gene matches. Germline CDR1 is SGHTA and CDR2 is FQGNSA. This CDR3 has 17 residues. The CDR3 DNA reads as TGTGCCAGCAGCTTTTCCGCGGGAGGTTGGGCGATAGATACGCAGTATTTT. This sequence encodes CASSFSAGGWAIDTQYF.

This chain joins TRBV7-6 and TRBJ1-1, with 9 positions matching TRBD1. This CDR3 spans 15 amino acids. V lost 5 bases to trimming and J lost 1 base; unmatched junction nucleotides: 5. The germline gives CDR1 SGHVS, CDR2 FNYEAQ. The CDR3 is CASSTGGQGNTEAFF. CDR3 sequence (DNA): TGTGCCAGCAGCACGGGGGGACAGGGGAACACTGAAGCTTTCTTT.

This sequence joins TRBV5-8 and TRBJ2-7; 9 bases fit TRBD1. Germline CDR1 and CDR2: SGHTS and YDEGEE. The CDR3 runs to 15 residues. J gave up 2 bases and V 2 bases, and 5 bases lay outside the gene matches. CDR3 loop: CASSLGTGSTYEQYF. CDR3 DNA: TGTGCCAGCAGCTTAGGGACAGGGAGTACCTACGAGCAGTACTTC.

J is TRBJ2-2 and V is TRBV6-1, with 8 bases that match TRBD2. The CDR3 covers 17 residues. V shed 3 bases and J 3 bases; nucleotides not matched to a gene: 9. The germline CDR1 and CDR2 sequences are MNHNS and SASEGT. The CDR3 reads CASSDELAAVYTGELFF. The CDR3 DNA is TGTGCCAGCAGTGACGAACTAGCGGCCGTATACACCGGGGAGCTGTTTTTT.

This clone occurred a few times. The chain employs TRBV27 and TRBJ2-3, with 8 bases aligning to TRBD1. The V and J ends lost 3 bases and 4 bases, in that order; junction bases with no gene match: 12. The CDR3 extends over 17 amino acids. Per germline, CDR1 MNHEY and CDR2 SMNVEV (reference sequence). CDR3: CASSLGSLDRVSDTQYF. The DNA of the CDR3 is TGTGCCAGCAGTTTGGGCTCCCTGGACAGGGTATCAGATACGCAGTATTTT.